This passage covers 4 T cell receptor beta chains from one sample sequenced in a study of T cells after yellow fever vaccination. TCRdb re-derived calls from the 5' RACE reads in MiXCR, one entry per CDR3 protein. The sample shows roughly 500,000 distinct CDR3 sequences, approximately 21% of them seen only once. Sequencing was performed on PBMCs, taken 15 days after the yellow fever booster vaccination. These TCRs come from a man younger than 40 who received the YFV17D yellow fever vaccine.

A few counts support this clonotype. The chain combines TRBV20-1 with TRBJ2-7; 9 bases agree with TRBD2. Trimming took 3 bases from V and 6 from J; bases not matched to a gene: 6. The CDR3 is made up of 13 amino acids. CDR1 and CDR2 from the germline V gene are DFQATT and SNEGSKA (reference sequence). CDR3 residues: CSASLLAGVEQYF. For the CDR3, the DNA is TGCAGTGCTAGTTTATTAGCGGGAGTCGAGCAGTACTTC.

In its sample, this clonotype was seen a few times. V is TRBV3-1 and J is TRBJ2-3; D remains ambiguous. The V end was cut by 5 bases, the J end by 4 bases, with 13 bases between. This CDR3 is built from 14 residues. The V gene's germline CDR1 is LGHDT and CDR2 YNNKEL (reference sequence). DNA of the CDR3: TGTGCCAGCAGCGGACCGGTAGGCGCAGATACGCAGTATTTT. Residues: CASSGPVGADTQYF.

The chain joins TRBV6-2 or TRBV6-3 to TRBJ2-7; 8 nucleotides agree with TRBD1. The CDR3 length is 13 residues. CDR1 and CDR2 from the germline V gene are MNHEY and SVGEGT. Trimming cost V 5 bases and J 7 bases; bases outside gene matches: 7. The DNA of the CDR3 is TGTGCCAGCAGTCCCCCAGGGGGCCGAGAGCAGTACTTC. This translates into CASSPPGGREQYF.

The chain recombines TRBV7-6 with TRBJ1-1; 7 nucleotides agree with TRBD1. The CDR3 has 14 residues. The trim removed 0 bases at V and 6 bases at J, leaving 4 bases unmatched. Germline loops: CDR1 SGHVS, CDR2 FNYEAQ. This CDR3 reads CASSLAITGAEAFF. CDR3 DNA sequence: TGTGCCAGCAGCTTAGCAATTACAGGGGCTGAAGCTTTCTTT.